The source of this T cell receptor beta chain is a study of glioma-infiltrating T cells after dendritic cell vaccination. Study details: Autologous tumor lysate-pulsed dendritic cell vaccination was given between about 2003 and 2013. Study conclusions and caveats: Few patients contributed both blood and tumor specimens.

Blood PBMC samples: pre-vaccination, two weeks post third vaccination, and at tumor progression. This CDR3 region has 13 residues. Trimming at V came to 5 bases and at J to 9 bases, leaving 6 bases not matched to a gene. Germline values: CDR1 SNHLY, CDR2 FYNNEI. Input was approximately 2.1 ug genomic DNA, or all available if less. Profiled with immunoSEQ multiplex PCR; TCRdb holds only in-frame clones, not every one. This table has approximately 82,000 clones, about 90% appearing once. Comment on this clone: The antigen is undetermined.

This material consisted of blood, taken before dendritic cell vaccination. This TCR came from a human donor with glioblastoma. V gene TRBV2 combines with J gene TRBJ2-1; 8 nucleotides agree with TRBD1. The CDR3 DNA follows: TGTGCCAGCAGTAGGACAGGGAAGGGTGAGCAGTTCTTC. Protein sequence: CASSRTGKGEQFF.